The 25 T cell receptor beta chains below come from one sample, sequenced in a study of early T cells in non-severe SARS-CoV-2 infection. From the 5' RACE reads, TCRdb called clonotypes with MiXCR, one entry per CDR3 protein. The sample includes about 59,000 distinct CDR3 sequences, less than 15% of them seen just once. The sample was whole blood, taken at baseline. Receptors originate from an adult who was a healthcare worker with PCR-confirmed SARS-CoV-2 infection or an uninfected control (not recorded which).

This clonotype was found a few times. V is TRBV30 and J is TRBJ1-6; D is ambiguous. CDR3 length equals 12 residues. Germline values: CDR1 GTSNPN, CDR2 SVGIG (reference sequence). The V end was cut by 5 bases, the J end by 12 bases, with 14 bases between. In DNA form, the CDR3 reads TGTGCCTGGCAGGTGAGGGAGGGACCCCTCCACTTT. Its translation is CAWQVREGPLHF.

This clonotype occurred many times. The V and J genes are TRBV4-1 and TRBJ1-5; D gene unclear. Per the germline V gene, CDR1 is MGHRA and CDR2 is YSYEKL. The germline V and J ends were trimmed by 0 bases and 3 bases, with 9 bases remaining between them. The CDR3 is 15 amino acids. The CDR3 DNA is TGCGCCAGCAGCCAAGAGTGGCAGATCAATCAGCCCCAGCATTTT. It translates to CASSQEWQINQPQHF.

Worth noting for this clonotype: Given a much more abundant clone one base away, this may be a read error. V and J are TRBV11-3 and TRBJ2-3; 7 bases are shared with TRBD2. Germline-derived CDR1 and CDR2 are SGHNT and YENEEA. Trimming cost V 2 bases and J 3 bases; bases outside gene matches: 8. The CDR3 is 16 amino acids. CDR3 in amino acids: CASSLWPGGKTDTQYF. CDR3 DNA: TGTGCCAGCAGCTTATGGCCGGGAGGAAAAACAGATACGCAGTATTTT.

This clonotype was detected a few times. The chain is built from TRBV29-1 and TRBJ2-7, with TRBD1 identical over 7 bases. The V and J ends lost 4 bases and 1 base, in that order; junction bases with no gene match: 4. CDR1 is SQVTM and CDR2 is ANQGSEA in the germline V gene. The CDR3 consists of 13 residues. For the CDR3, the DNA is TGCAGCGTTGTTGGACAGGCTTCCTACGAGCAGTACTTC. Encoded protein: CSVVGQASYEQYF.

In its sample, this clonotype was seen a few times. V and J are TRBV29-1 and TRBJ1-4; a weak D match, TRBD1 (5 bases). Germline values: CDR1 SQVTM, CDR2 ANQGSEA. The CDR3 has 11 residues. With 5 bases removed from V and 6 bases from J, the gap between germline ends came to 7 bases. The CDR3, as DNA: TGCAGCGTTAAACAGGATGAAAAACTGTTTTTT. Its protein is CSVKQDEKLFF.

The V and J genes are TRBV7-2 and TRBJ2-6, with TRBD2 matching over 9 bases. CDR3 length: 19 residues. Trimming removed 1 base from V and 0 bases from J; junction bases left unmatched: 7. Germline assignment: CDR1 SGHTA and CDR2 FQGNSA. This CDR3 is CASSLGLLAGTSGANVLTF. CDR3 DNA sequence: TGTGCCAGCAGCTTAGGTCTCCTAGCGGGGACCTCTGGGGCCAACGTCCTGACTTTC. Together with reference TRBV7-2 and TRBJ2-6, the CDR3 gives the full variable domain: GAGVSQSPSNKVTEKGKDVELRCDPISGHTALYWYRQSLGQGLEFLIYFQGNSAPDKSGLPSDRFSAERTGGSVSTLTIQRTQQEDSAVYLCASSLGLLAGTSGANVLTFGAGSRLTVL.

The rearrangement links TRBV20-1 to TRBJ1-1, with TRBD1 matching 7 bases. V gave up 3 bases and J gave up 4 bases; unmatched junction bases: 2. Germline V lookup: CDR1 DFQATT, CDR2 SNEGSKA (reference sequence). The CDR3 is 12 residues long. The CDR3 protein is CSARQGGTEAFF. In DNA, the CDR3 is TGCAGTGCTAGGCAGGGGGGCACTGAAGCTTTCTTT.

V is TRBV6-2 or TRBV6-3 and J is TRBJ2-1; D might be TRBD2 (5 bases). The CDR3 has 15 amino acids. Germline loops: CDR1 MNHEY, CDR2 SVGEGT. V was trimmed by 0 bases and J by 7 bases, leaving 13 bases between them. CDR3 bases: TGTGCCAGCAGTTACTCCACGTTACTAGGAAATGAGCAGTTCTTC. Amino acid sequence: CASSYSTLLGNEQFF.

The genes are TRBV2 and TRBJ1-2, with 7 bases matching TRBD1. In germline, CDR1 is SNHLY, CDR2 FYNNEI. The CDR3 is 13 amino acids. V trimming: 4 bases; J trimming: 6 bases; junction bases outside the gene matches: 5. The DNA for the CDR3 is TGTGCCAGCAGTGCAGACAGGGAGAATGGCTACACCTTC. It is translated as CASSADRENGYTF.

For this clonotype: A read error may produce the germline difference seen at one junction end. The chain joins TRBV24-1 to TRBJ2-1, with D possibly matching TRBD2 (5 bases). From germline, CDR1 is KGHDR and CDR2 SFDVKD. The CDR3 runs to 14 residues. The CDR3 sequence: CVTSNPGTYNEQFF. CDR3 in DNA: TGTGTCACCAGTAACCCGGGGACCTACAATGAGCAGTTCTTC.

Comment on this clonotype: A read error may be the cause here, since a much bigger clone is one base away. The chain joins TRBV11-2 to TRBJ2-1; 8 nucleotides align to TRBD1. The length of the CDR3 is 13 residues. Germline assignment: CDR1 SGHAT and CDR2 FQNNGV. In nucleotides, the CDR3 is TGTGTCAGCAGCCCGTCAGGGGGCAGTGAGCAGTTCTTC. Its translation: CVSSPSGGSEQFF. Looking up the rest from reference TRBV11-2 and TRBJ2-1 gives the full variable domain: EAGVAQSPRYKIIEKRQSVAFWCNPISGHATLYWYQQILGQGPKLLIQFQNNGVVDDSQLPKDRFSAERLKGVDSTLKIQPAKLEDSAVYLCVSSPSGGSEQFFGPGTRLTVL.

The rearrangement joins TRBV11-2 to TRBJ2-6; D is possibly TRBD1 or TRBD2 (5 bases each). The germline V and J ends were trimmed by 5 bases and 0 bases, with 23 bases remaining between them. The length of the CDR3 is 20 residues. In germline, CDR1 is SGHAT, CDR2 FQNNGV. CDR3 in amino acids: CASSTRLGESIPSGANVLTF. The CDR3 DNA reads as TGTGCCAGCAGCACCCGATTGGGGGAGTCGATCCCCTCTGGGGCCAACGTCCTGACTTTC. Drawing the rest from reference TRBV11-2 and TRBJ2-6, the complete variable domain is EAGVAQSPRYKIIEKRQSVAFWCNPISGHATLYWYQQILGQGPKLLIQFQNNGVVDDSQLPKDRFSAERLKGVDSTLKIQPAKLEDSAVYLCASSTRLGESIPSGANVLTFGAGSRLTVL.

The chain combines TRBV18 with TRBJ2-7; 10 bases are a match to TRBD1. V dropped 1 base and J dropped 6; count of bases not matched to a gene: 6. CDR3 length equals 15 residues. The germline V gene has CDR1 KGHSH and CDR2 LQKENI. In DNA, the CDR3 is TGTGCCAGCTCACCACAAGACAGGGGGCCGATCGAGCAGTACTTC. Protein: CASSPQDRGPIEQYF.

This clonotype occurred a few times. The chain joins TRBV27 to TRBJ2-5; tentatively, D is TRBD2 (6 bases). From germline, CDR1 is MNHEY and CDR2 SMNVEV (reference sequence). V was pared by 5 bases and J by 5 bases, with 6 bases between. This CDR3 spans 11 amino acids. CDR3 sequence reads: CASSGGETQYF. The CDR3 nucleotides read TGTGCCAGCAGTGGAGGGGAGACCCAGTACTTC.

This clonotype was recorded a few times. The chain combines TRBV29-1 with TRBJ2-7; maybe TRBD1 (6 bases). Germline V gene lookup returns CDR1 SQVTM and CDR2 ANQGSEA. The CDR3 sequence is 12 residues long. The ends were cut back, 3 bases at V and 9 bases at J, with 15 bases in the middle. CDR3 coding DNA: TGCAGCGTTGATCTGTCAGGGGTCGGGCAGTACTTC. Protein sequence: CSVDLSGVGQYF.

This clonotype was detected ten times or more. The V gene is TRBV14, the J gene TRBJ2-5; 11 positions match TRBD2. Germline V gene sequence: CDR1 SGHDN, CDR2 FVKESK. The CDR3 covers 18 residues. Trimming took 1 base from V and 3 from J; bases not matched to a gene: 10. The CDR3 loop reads CASSQVRLSGRGKETQYF. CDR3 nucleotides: TGTGCCAGCAGCCAAGTGCGACTTAGCGGGAGGGGGAAAGAGACCCAGTACTTC.

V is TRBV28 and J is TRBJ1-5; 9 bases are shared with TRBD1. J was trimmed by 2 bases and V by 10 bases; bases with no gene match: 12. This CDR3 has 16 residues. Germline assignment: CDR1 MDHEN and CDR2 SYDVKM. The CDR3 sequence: CATRRGDRAGNQPQHF. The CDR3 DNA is TGTGCCACCCGCCGGGGGGACAGGGCTGGCAATCAGCCCCAGCATTTT.

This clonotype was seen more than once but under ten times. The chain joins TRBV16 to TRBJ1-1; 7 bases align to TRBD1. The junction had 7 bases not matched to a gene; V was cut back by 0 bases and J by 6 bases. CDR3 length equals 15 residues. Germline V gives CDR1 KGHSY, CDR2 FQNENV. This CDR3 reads CASSQSRQGGPEAFF. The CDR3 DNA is TGTGCCAGCAGCCAATCACGACAGGGAGGACCTGAAGCTTTCTTT.

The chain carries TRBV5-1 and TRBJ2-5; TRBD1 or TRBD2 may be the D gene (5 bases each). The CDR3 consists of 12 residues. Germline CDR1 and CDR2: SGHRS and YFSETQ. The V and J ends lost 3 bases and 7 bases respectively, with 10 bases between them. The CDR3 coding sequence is TGCGCCAGCAGCTACGAGAGGGGGACCCAGTACTTC. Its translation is CASSYERGTQYF.

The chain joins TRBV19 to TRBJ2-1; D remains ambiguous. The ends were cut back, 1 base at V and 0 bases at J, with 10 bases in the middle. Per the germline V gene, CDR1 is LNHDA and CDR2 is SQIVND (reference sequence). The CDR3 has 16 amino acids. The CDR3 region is CASSIGLISSYNEQFF. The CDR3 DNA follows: TGTGCCAGTAGTATAGGACTCATAAGCTCCTACAATGAGCAGTTCTTC. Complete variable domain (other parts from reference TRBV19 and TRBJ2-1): DGGITQSPKYLFRKEGQNVTLSCEQNLNHDAMYWYRQDPGQGLRLIYYSQIVNDFQKGDIAEGYSVSREKKESFPLTVTSAQKNPTAFYLCASSIGLISSYNEQFFGPGTRLTVL.

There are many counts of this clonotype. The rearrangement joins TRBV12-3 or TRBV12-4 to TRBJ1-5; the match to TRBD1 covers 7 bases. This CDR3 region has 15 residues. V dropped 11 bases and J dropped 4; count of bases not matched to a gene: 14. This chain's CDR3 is CACNAGGAGNQPQHF. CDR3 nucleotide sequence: TGTGCCTGCAATGCAGGGGGGGCGGGAAATCAGCCCCAGCATTTT.

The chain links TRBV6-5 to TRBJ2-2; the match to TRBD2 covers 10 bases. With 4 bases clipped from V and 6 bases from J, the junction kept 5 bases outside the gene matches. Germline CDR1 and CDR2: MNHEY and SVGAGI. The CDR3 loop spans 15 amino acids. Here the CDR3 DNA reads TGTGCCAGCAGTTCTAGCGGGAGTCGCGCCGGGGAGCTGTTTTTT. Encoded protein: CASSSSGSRAGELFF.

CDR3 region: CSVEVAGGLDETQYF. As DNA, the CDR3 is TGCAGCGTTGAGGTAGCGGGGGGCCTAGACGAGACCCAGTACTTC. V is TRBV29-1 and J is TRBJ2-5; 10 bases match TRBD2. This CDR3 region has 15 residues. V dropped 3 bases and J dropped 5; count of bases not matched to a gene: 9. From germline, CDR1 is SQVTM and CDR2 ANQGSEA.

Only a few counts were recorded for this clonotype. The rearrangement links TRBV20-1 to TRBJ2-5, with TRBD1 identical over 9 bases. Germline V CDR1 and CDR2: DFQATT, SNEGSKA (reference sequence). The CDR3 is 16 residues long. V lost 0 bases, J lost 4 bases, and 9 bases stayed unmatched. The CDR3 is CSARDPTGGGGETQYF. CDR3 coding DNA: TGCAGTGCTAGAGACCCGACAGGGGGAGGTGGAGAGACCCAGTACTTC.

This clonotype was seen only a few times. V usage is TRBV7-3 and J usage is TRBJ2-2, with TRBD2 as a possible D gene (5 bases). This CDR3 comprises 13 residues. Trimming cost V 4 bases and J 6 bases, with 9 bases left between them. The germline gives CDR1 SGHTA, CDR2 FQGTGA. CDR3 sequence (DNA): TGTGCCAGCAGCTCCGCCGGGGCCGGGGAGCTGTTTTTT. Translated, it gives CASSSAGAGELFF.